Given below is one TCR beta chain in context. Its antigen has not been determined. Nothing much larger sits one base from this clone, and base qualities are not available. Other DNA sequences in this specimen translate into the identical CDR3. The CDR3 sequence holds 15 residues, the cysteine and phenylalanine included. CDR3 DNA only is kept here, 45 bases in frame from base 1. CDR1 and CDR2, per the germline V gene, are SGDLS and YYNGEE. Compared with germline, V lacks 2 bases and J lacks 1 base; bases without a gene match: 4. Donors formed part of the validation cohort, which comprised 120 subjects and was distinct from the first cohort of under 850 subjects. The sample belongs to a study of cytomegalovirus exposure and HLA in healthy donors (dated by TCRdb to the late 2010s). With respect to the entire study: According to a later analysis, the approximately 120 validation repertoires were produced on the same platform as the 680 or so repertoires of the first cohort. The study aimed to test whether cataloging public T cell receptors could reveal signatures of past pathogen exposure. Along with the roughly 670-subject first cohort, a separate validation cohort of about 110 different subjects was used. The study combined high-throughput TCR immunosequencing, statistical association of individual TCRs with disease status, and machine learning to predict cytomegalovirus infection status. Broader findings and caveats from the paper: A later analysis had no HLA typing for the validation cohort, so co-occurrence there was scored across all 110 or so repertoires. Three of the identified cytomegalovirus-associated TCR beta chains were confirmed in vitro to be specific for cytomegalovirus antigens. Subsequent analysis determined that TCRs grouped into clusters in the first cohort also showed a tendency toward co-occurrence across the 120 or so validation repertoires, and roughly 95% of cluster scores exceeded 0. It was suggested by the authors that the approach could potentially be generalized to other disease states and immunological phenotypes. The study listed 164 TCR beta chains as associated with cytomegalovirus. The classifier was reported to diagnose cytomegalovirus status with high specificity and sensitivity in both the original and validation cohorts. Across donors, most TCR sequences were observed very rarely, whereas some public TCRs were present in many individuals.

The library was prepared using the immunoSEQ multiplex PCR assay. In the original analysis: A statistical classification framework was built to diagnose cytomegalovirus status from the catalog of TCR beta chain sequences. The clones in this table, taken by TCRdb from immuneACCESS, are in-frame only. Not every clone is retained; where verified, under half of the shortfall comes from an unresolved V gene, and the cause of the rest is unknown. Clone size and V and J calls were adopted from that table, with D and trimming inferred from the DNA. Recorded for this sample are about 78,000 clones; almost 97% of them occurred a single time. Of the sample, 1.5% to 2% falls within the top ten clones.

The sequenced material came from PBMCs. In this chain, TRBV9 is recombined with TRBJ2-7, with TRBD1 identical over 9 junction bases. This TCR was recovered from a man younger than 30 in good health and CMV-seropositive. The CDR3 has the sequence CASSVGTGLSYEQYF. The DNA reads TGTGCCAGCAGCGTGGGGACAGGGTTGTCCTACGAGCAGTACTTC.